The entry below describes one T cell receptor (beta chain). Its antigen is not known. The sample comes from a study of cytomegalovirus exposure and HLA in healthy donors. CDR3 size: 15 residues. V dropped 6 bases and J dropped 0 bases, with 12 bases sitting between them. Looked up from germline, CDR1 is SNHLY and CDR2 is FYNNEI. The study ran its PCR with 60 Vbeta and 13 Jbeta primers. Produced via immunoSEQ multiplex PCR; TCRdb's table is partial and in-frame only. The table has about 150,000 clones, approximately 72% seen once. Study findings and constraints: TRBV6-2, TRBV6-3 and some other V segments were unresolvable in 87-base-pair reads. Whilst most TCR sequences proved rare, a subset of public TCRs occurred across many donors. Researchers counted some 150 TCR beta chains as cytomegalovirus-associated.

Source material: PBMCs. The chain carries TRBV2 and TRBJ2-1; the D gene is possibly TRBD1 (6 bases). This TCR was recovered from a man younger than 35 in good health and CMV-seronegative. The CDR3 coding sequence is TGTGCCAGCAGGCGACAGGTAATCTCCTACAATGAGCAGTTCTTC. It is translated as CASRRQVISYNEQFF. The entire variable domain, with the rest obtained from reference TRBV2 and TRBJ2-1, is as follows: EPEVTQTPSHQVTQMGQEVILRCVPISNHLYFYWYRQILGQKVEFLVSFYNNEISEKSEIFDDQFSVERPDGSNFTLKIRSTKLEDSAMYFCASRRQVISYNEQFFGPGTRLTVL.